This TCR beta chain was captured by sequencing in a study of blood T cells in healthy people across ages. Study-level findings and limits: The unknown donor CMV status may have confounded expanded clonotype changes. As age increased, TCR beta diversity per million T cells fell in a roughly linear fashion.

Germline CDR1 reads MNHEY; CDR2 reads SMNVEV (reference sequence). CDR3 length equals 14 residues. In its sample, this clonotype was seen once. Its target is unknown. Sequence at one end of the junction differs from germline and may be a read error. Samples had at least 6 million PBMCs isolated from them. The authors ran a second PCR of roughly 7 to 11 cycles using a sample-barcoded 5' primer and a J-beta primer mix. Researchers report that a template-switch adaptor with 12 random nucleotides tagged each cDNA molecule. MiXCR was run by TCRdb on the 5' RACE reads, yielding one entry per CDR3 protein. This sample carries 1.5 million to 2 million distinct CDR3 sequences, around 50% of them seen once, and the ten largest clones take roughly 2%.

The rearrangement links TRBV27 to TRBJ2-3, with unresolved D. Source material: blood. The sequence derives from a woman in her thirties or forties in good health. DNA of the CDR3: TGTGCCGGCAGTTTACCTCCAGACTTCGGTACGCAGTATTTT. Amino acids: CAGSLPPDFGTQYF.